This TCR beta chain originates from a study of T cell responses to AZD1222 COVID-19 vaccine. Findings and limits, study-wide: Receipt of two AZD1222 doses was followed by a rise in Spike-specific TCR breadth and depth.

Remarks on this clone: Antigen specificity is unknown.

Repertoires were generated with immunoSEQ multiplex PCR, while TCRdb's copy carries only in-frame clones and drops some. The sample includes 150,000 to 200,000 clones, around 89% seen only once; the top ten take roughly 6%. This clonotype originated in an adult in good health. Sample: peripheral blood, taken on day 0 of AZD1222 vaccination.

Here the CDR3 reads CASSLVVGDNEQFF. The DNA of the CDR3 is TGTGCCAGCAGCTTAGTAGTCGGTGACAATGAGCAGTTCTTC. The J gene is TRBJ2-1, the V gene TRBV7-2, with D unclear. The germline V gene encodes CDR1 SGHTA and CDR2 FQGNSA. The CDR3 runs to 14 residues. V lost 1 base, J lost 5 bases, and 9 bases lay in between.